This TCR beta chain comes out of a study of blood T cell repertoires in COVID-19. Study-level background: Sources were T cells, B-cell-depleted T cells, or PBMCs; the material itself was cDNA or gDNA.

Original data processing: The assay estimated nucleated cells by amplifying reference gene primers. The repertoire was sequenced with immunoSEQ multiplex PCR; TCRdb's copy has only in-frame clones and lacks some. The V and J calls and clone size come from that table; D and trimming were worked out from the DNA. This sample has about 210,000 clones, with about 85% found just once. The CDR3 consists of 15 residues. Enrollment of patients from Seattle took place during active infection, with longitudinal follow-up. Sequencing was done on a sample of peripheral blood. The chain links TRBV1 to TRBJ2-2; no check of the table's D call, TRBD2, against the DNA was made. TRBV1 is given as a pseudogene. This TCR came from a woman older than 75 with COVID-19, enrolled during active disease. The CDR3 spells CTSSQDYNPAGELFF. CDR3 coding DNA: TGCACCAGCAGCCAAGATTATAATCCGGCCGGGGAGCTGTTTTTT.